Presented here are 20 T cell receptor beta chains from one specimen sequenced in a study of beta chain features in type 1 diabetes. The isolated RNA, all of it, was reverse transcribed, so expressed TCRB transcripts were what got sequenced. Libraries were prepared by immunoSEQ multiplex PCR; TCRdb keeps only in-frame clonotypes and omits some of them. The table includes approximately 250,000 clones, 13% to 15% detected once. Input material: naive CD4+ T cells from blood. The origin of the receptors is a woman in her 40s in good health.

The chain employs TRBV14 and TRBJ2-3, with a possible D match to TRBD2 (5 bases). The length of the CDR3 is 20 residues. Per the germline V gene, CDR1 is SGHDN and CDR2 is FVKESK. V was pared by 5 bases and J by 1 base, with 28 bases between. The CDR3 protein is CASSLQTVDSRRRRTDTQYF. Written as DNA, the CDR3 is TGTGCCAGCAGCTTACAAACTGTAGATTCCAGACGGAGGCGCACAGATACGCAGTATTTT.

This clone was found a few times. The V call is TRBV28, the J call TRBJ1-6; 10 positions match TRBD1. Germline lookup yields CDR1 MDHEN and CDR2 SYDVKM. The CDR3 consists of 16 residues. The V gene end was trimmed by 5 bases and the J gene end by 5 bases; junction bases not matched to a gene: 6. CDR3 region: CASSPRQGANNSPLHF. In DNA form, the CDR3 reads TGTGCCAGCAGTCCCCGACAGGGGGCAAATAATTCACCCCTCCACTTT.

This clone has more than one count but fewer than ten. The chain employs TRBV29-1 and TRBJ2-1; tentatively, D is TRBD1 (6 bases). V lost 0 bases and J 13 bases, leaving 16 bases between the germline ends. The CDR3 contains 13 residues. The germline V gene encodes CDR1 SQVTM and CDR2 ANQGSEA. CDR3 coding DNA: TGCAGCGTTGAAGAGCTCGCAGGGGTGGAACAGTTCTTC. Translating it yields CSVEELAGVEQFF.

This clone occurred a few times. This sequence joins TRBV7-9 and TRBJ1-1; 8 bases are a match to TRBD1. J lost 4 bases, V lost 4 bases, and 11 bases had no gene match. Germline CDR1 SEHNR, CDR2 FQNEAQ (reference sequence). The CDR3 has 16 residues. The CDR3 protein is CASSWQIGTGGTEAFF. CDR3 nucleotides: TGTGCCAGCAGCTGGCAAATAGGGACAGGTGGCACTGAAGCTTTCTTT.

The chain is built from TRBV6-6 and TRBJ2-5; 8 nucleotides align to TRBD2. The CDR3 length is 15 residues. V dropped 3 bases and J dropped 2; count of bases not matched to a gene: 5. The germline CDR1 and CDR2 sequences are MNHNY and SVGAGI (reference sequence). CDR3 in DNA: TGTGCCAGCAGTTATAAGCGGGGGACTCAAGAGACCCAGTACTTC. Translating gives CASSYKRGTQETQYF.

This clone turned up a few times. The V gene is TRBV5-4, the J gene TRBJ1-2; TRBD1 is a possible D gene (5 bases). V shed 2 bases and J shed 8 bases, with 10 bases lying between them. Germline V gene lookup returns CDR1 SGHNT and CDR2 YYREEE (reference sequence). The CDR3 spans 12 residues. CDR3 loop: CASSFPQGGYTF. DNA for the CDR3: TGTGCCAGCAGCTTCCCGCAGGGCGGCTACACCTTC. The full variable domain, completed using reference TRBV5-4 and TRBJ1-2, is ETGVTQSPTHLIKTRGQQVTLRCSSQSGHNTVSWYQQALGQGPQFIFQYYREEENGRGNFPPRFSGLQFPNYSSELNVNALELDDSALYLCASSFPQGGYTFGSGTRLTVV.

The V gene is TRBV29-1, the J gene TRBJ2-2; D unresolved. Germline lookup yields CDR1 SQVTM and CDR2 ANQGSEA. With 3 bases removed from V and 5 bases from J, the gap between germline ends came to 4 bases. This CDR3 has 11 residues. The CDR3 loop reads CSVDHTGELFF. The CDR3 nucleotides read TGCAGCGTTGATCATACCGGGGAGCTGTTTTTT.

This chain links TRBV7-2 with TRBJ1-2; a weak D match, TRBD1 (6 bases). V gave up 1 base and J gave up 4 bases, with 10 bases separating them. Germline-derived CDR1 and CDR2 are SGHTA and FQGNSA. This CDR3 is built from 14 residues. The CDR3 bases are TGTGCCAGCAGCTTAGACAGGGCTAGCTATGGCTACACCTTC. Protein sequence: CASSLDRASYGYTF. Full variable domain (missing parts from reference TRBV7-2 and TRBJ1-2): GAGVSQSPSNKVTEKGKDVELRCDPISGHTALYWYRQSLGQGLEFLIYFQGNSAPDKSGLPSDRFSAERTGGSVSTLTIQRTQQEDSAVYLCASSLDRASYGYTFGSGTRLTVV.

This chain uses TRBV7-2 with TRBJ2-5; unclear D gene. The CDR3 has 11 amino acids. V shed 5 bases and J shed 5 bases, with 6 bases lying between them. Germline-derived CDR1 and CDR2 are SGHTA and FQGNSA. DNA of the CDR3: TGTGCCAGCAGCCCCTTCGAGACCCAGTACTTC. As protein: CASSPFETQYF.

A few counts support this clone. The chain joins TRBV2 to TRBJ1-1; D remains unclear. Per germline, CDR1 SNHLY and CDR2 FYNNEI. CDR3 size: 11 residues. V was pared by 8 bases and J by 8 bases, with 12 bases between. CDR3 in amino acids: CASGAVAEAFF. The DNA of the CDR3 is TGTGCCAGCGGAGCGGTCGCAGAAGCTTTCTTT.

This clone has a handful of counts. The chain's CDR3 is CASSRQWSGNTEAFF. Written as DNA, the CDR3 is TGTGCCAGCAGCCGTCAATGGTCGGGGAACACTGAAGCTTTCTTT. J is TRBJ1-1 and V is TRBV13; no clear D. V lost 5 bases and J 1 base, leaving 14 bases between the germline ends. This CDR3 region has 15 residues. Germline CDR1 is PRHDT and CDR2 is FYEKMQ (reference sequence).

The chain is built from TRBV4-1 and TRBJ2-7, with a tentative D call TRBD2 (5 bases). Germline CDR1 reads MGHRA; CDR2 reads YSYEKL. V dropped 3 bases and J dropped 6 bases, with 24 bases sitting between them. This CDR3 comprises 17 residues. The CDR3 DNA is TGCGCCAGCAGCCACCGAACCCTAACCGGACTGGGGTCCGAGCAGTACTTC. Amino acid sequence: CASSHRTLTGLGSEQYF.

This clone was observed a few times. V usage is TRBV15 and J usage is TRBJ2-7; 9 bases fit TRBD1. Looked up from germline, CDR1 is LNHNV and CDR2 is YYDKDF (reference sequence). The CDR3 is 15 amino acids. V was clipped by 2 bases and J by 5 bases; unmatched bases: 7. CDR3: CATSRTGTGSNEQYF. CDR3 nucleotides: TGTGCCACCAGCAGAACCGGGACAGGGAGTAACGAGCAGTACTTC.

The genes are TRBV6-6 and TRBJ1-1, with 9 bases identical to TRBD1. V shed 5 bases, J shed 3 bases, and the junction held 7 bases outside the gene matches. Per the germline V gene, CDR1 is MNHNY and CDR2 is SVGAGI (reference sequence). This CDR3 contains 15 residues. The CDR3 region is CASSPGDRAYTEAFF. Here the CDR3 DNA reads TGTGCCAGCAGTCCGGGGGACAGGGCGTACACTGAAGCTTTCTTT.

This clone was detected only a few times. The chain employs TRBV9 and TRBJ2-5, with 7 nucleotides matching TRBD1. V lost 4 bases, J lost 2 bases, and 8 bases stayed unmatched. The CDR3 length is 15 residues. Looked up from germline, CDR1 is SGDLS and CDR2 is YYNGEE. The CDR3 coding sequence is TGTGCCAGCAGCCCCCGGGACAGAGGACAAGAGACCCAGTACTTC. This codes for CASSPRDRGQETQYF.

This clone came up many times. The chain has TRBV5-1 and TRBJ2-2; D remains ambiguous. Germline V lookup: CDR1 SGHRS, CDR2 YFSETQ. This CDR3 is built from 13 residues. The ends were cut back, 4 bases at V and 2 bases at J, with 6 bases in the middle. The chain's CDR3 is CASSGGNTGELFF. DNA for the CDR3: TGCGCCAGCAGCGGCGGAAACACCGGGGAGCTGTTTTTT.

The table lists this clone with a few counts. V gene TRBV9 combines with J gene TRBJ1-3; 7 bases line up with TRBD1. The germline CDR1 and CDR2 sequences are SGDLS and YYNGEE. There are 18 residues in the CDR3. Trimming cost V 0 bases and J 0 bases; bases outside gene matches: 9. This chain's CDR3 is CASSVVPIDRASGNTIYF. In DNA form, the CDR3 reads TGTGCCAGCAGCGTAGTCCCCATCGACAGGGCCTCTGGAAACACCATATATTTT.

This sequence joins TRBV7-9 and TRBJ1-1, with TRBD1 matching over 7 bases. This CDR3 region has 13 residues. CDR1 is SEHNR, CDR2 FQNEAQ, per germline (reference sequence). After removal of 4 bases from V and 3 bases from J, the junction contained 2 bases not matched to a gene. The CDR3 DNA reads TGTGCCAGCAGCTCGACAGGGTACACTGAAGCTTTCTTT. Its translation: CASSSTGYTEAFF.

CDR3 region: CAISESLANYGYTF. The CDR3 region has the DNA TGTGCCATCAGTGAGTCGCTAGCGAACTATGGCTACACCTTC. This chain joins TRBV10-3 and TRBJ1-2, with unresolved D. V was cut by 0 bases and J by 2 bases, with 7 bases left in between. This CDR3 spans 14 amino acids. In germline, CDR1 is ENHRY, CDR2 SYGVKD.

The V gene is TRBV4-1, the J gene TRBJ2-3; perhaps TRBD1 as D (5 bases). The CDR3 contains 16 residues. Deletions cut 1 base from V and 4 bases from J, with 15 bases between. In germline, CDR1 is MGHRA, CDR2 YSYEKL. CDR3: CASSQGGRASSDTQYF. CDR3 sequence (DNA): TGCGCCAGCAGCCAAGGGGGCAGGGCCTCTTCAGATACGCAGTATTTT.